This TCR beta chain was sequenced in a study of Graves' ophthalmopathy and Graves' hyperthyroidism. Amplification of the TCR beta CDR3 regions used RNA transcripts (as template). HTBI primers were employed in first-round RT-PCR, then a second-round multiplex PCR followed. One entry per CDR3 protein results from TCRdb running MiXCR on the multiplex PCR reads. This sample has about 550,000 distinct CDR3 sequences, with just under 40% found just once. Trimming took 11 bases from V and 7 from J; bases not matched to a gene: 19. CDR1 ENHRY and CDR2 SYGVKD come from the germline V gene. The CDR3 sequence is 15 residues long.

The sample taken for sequencing was peripheral blood or thyroid tissue (not recorded which). The chain has TRBV10-3 and TRBJ2-7; TRBD1 agrees at 8 bases. This receptor was obtained from an adult man with Graves' hyperthyroidism. CDR3 DNA sequence: TGTGCCTCGCGGCCTCATACCGGACAGGGTAATGAGCAGTACTTC. Translation: CASRPHTGQGNEQYF.